This T cell receptor (beta chain) came from a study of CD8 T cells in ankylosing spondylitis. Findings of the study overall: In the blood and synovial fluid of reactive arthritis, some motif variants had been previously reported. A motif in TCR beta, a set of roughly eight highly homologous variants, appeared characteristic of ankylosing spondylitis blood. In ankylosing spondylitis patients, matched synovial fluid reportedly showed significant enrichment of disease-linked clones. Peripheral blood samples showed relatively rare disease-linked clones, and these clones were CD8+.

About this clonotype itself: Its antigen is unknown.

TCRdb independently ran MiXCR on the 5' RACE reads; one entry per CDR3 protein. The table has about 240,000 distinct CDR3 sequences, around 7.8% seen once. This clonotype originated in a male donor with ankylosing spondylitis or in good health (not recorded which). Specimen: blood, either unsorted or a sorted T cell fraction (not recorded which).

The CDR3 here is CASSQDLGLSTDTQYF. CDR3 bases: TGTGCCAGCAGCCAAGATCTGGGCCTCAGCACAGATACGCAGTATTTT. The V and J genes are TRBV14 and TRBJ2-3, with D uncertain. The CDR3 covers 16 residues. Deletions cut 0 bases from V and 0 bases from J, with 10 bases between. Per germline, CDR1 SGHDN and CDR2 FVKESK.